This passage covers 8 T cell receptor beta chains from one sample sequenced in a study of T cells in narcolepsy. Clones were read by immunoSEQ multiplex PCR, and TCRdb kept only the in-frame ones, dropping some. In the table there are approximately 31,000 clones, roughly 78% of which are singletons. The sample consisted of CD45RA- memory CD4+ T cells from PBMCs. All receptors derive from a human donor with narcolepsy.

This clone is medium-sized by share. The V gene is TRBV6-1, the J gene TRBJ1-1; 9 nucleotides line up with TRBD1. The CDR3 loop spans 15 amino acids. Per the germline V gene, CDR1 is MNHNS and CDR2 is SASEGT. V lost 7 bases to trimming and J lost 0 bases; unmatched junction nucleotides: 6. CDR3 loop: CASIKGTGMNTEAFF. The CDR3, as DNA: TGTGCCAGCATTAAAGGGACAGGGATGAACACTGAAGCTTTCTTT.

The chain couples TRBV2 to TRBJ2-7; TRBD1 aligns across 7 bases. The CDR3 covers 14 residues. Germline V CDR1 and CDR2: SNHLY, FYNNEI. V gave up 6 bases and J gave up 2 bases; unmatched junction bases: 7. CDR3 nucleotides: TGTGCCAGCAGCCTCAGACAGGGCCCCTACGAGCAGTACTTC. Amino acid sequence: CASSLRQGPYEQYF.

This rearrangement joins TRBV18 to TRBJ1-2; D is unclear. V gave up 2 bases and J gave up 5 bases, with 9 bases separating them. CDR3 length equals 13 residues. CDR1 is KGHSH and CDR2 is LQKENI in the germline V gene. The CDR3 protein is CASSPGVRYGYTF. For the CDR3, the DNA is TGTGCCAGCTCACCAGGGGTGAGGTATGGCTACACCTTC.

This chain uses TRBV29-1 with TRBJ1-2; 7 nucleotides agree with TRBD1. Germline V gives CDR1 SQVTM, CDR2 ANQGSEA. The CDR3 length is 13 residues. J lost 8 bases, V lost 7 bases, and 13 bases had no gene match. The CDR3 sequence is CSASRQGSYGYTF. The CDR3, as DNA: TGCAGCGCGTCAAGACAGGGATCTTACGGCTACACCTTC.

The chain uses TRBV5-1 and TRBJ1-6; 9 bases map to TRBD1. The CDR3 consists of 14 residues. Per the germline V gene, CDR1 is SGHRS and CDR2 is YFSETQ. Trimming at V came to 1 base and at J to 15 bases, leaving 8 bases not matched to a gene. DNA of the CDR3: TGCGCCAGCAGCTTGAGGACAGGGGATATGAGCCTCCACTTT. Translating it yields CASSLRTGDMSLHF.

In its sample, this clone was seen a few times. The V gene is TRBV19, the J gene TRBJ2-7; D call uncertain. The CDR3 is 11 amino acids. Germline V gives CDR1 LNHDA, CDR2 SQIVND (reference sequence). Trimming cost V 0 bases and J 6 bases, with 3 bases left between them. In DNA, the CDR3 is TGTGCCAGTAGTATAGATCGCGAGCAGTACTTC. This codes for CASSIDREQYF. Filled out from reference TRBV19 and TRBJ2-7, the complete variable domain reads DGGITQSPKYLFRKEGQNVTLSCEQNLNHDAMYWYRQDPGQGLRLIYYSQIVNDFQKGDIAEGYSVSREKKESFPLTVTSAQKNPTAFYLCASSIDREQYFGPGTRLTVT.

V gene TRBV2 combines with J gene TRBJ1-3, with D possibly TRBD1 on 5 matching bases. The CDR3 covers 15 residues. Per the germline V gene, CDR1 is SNHLY and CDR2 is FYNNEI. Trimming removed 6 bases from V and 0 bases from J, with 12 bases in between. DNA of the CDR3: TGTGCCAGCAGCGGGGGGGGGTTCTCTGGAAACACCATATATTTT. This translates into CASSGGGFSGNTIYF.

The V call is TRBV6-1, the J call TRBJ1-5; 10 nucleotides align to TRBD1. The CDR3 covers 15 residues. Germline CDR1 and CDR2: MNHNS and SASEGT. V lost 4 bases, J lost 6 bases, and 6 bases stayed unmatched. For the CDR3, the DNA is TGTGCCAGCAGTGCACAGACAGGGGGCGGTCAGCCCCAGCATTTT. Amino acid sequence: CASSAQTGGGQPQHF.